This T cell receptor beta chain was obtained from a study of metastatic and nonmetastatic thyroid tumors. Study-wide context: Repertoires from malignant and benign thyroid patients were compared across blood and tumor or nodule tissue. Study conclusions and caveats: Benign nodules were reported to have significantly lower TCR beta diversity than malignant thyroid tumors, in blood and tumor.

The CDR3 sequence is 14 residues long. Per the germline V gene, CDR1 is SGHNT and CDR2 is YYREEE (reference sequence). Study processing details: Clinicopathological groups of papillary thyroid cancer showed CDR3 differences that were used to build a distant-metastasis classifier. TCRdb reprocessed the PCR reads using MiXCR. Here the V and J calls rest on TCRdb's processing, not on the authors' analysis. Among tens of thousands of clones listed, approximately 24% were seen once. On this clone itself: The target antigen is unknown. With a much larger clone just one base away, this may be a read error. Additional DNA sequences in this sample encode the identical CDR3.

Each patient went into thyroid surgery without having received any treatment. V is TRBV5-4 and J is TRBJ2-2, with D possibly being TRBD1 (5 bases). The sequence was obtained from a male donor with papillary thyroid cancer or a benign thyroid nodule (not recorded which). Some clones in this sample may be carry-over from other donors' samples. The sequencing input was blood. CDR3 in amino acids: CASSFSRAAGELFF. The CDR3 nucleotides are TGTGCCAGTAGCTTCTCCAGGGCGGCTGGGGAGCTGTTTTTT.